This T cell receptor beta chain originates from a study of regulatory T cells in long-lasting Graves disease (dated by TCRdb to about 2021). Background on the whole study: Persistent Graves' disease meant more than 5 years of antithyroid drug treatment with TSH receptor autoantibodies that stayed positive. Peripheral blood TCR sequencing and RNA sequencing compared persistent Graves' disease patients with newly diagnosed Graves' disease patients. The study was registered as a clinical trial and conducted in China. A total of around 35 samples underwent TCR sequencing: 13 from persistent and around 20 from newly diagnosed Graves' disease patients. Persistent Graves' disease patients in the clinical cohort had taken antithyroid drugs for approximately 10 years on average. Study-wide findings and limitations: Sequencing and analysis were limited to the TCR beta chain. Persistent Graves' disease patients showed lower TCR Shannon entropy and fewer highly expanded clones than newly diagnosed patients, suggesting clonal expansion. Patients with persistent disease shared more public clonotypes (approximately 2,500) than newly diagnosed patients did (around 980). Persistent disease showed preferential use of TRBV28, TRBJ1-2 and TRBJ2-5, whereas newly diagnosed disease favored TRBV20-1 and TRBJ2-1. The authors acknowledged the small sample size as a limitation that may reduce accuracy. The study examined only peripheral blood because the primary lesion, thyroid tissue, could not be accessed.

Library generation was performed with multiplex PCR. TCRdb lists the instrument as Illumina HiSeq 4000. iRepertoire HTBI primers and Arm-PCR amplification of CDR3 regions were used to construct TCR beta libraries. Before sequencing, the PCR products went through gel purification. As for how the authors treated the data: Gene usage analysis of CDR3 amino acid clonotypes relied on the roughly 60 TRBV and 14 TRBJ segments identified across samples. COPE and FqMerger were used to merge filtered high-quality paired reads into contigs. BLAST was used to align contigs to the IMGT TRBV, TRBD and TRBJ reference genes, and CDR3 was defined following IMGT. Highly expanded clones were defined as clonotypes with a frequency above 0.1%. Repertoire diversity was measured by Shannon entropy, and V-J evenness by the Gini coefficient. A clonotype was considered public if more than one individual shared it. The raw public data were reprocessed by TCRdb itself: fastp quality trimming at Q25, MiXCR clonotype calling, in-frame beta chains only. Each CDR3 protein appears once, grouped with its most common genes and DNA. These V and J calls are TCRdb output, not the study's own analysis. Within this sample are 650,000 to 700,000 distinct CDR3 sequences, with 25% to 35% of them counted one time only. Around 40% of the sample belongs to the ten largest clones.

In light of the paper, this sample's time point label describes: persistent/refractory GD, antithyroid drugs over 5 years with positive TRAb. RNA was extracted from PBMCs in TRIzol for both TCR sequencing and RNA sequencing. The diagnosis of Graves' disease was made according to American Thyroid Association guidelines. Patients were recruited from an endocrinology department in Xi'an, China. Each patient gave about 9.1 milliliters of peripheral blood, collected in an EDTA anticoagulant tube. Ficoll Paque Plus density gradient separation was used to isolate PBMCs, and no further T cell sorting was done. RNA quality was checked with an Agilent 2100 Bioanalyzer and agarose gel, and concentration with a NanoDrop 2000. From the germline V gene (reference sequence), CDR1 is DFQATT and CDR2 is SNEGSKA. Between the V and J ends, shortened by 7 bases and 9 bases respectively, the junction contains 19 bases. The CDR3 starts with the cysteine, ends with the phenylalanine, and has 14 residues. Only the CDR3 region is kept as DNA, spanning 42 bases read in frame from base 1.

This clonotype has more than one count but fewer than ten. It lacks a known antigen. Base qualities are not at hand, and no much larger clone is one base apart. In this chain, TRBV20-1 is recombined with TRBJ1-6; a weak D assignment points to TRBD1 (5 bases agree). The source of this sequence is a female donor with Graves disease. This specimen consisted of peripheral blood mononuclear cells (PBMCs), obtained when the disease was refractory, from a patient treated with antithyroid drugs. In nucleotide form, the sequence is TGCAGTGTTTCGCCGTCGGGGCGAATTTCACCCCTCCACTTT. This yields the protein CSVSPSGRISPLHF.